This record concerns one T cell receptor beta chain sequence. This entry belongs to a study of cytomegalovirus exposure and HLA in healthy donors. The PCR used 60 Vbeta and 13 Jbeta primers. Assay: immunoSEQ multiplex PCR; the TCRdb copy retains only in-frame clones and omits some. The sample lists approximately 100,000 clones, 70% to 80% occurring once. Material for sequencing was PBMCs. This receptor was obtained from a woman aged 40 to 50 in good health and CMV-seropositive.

CDR3 nucleotide sequence: TGTGCCTGGAGTGGCCTGGCTCATTCACCCCTCCACTTT. Translated, it gives CAWSGLAHSPLHF. J is TRBJ1-6 and V is TRBV30; D remains ambiguous. Per germline, CDR1 GTSNPN and CDR2 SVGIG (reference sequence). Between the trimmed V and J ends, which lost 1 base and 8 bases, there was a span of 9 bases. The CDR3 is made up of 13 amino acids.